This T cell receptor beta chain is drawn from a study of beta chain features in type 1 diabetes. Study-wide context: The examined sorted cells totaled roughly 110,000,000 across samples. General study points: Patients and controls would share equally any PCR tilt toward shorter templates. All four CD4+ subsets of Type 1 diabetes patients contained TCRB CDR3s that were moderately but significantly shorter. High-TCR-expressing cells could be over-represented by cDNA sequencing.

A sort by CD45RO/CCR7/CD25/CD127/CD95/CD27 yielded CD4+ naive, central memory, regulatory and stem cell-like memory cells. Expressed TCRB transcripts were sequenced because the isolated RNA had all been reverse transcribed beforehand. Profiled with immunoSEQ multiplex PCR; TCRdb holds only in-frame clones, not every one. Altogether hundreds of thousands of clones are present, over 11% being singletons, with the ten largest covering roughly 0.04%. The V end lost 0 bases, the J end lost 4 bases, and 12 bases lay between the germline ends. Germline CDR1 reads MNHEY; CDR2 reads SVGAGI. This CDR3 contains 16 residues. In the case of this clone: Its target is unknown.

The rearrangement links TRBV6-5 to TRBJ2-2; TRBD2 is a possible D gene (6 bases). This sequence originates from a man younger than 35 with type 1 diabetes. Sequenced: naive CD4+ T cells from blood. The CDR3 protein is CASSYSGGASTGELFF. The CDR3 DNA reads TGTGCCAGCAGTTACTCAGGAGGGGCGAGCACCGGGGAGCTGTTTTTT.